This is a list of T cell receptor beta chains from one sample in a study of control samples from healthy donors and cancer patients. Here immunoSEQ multiplex PCR was the method, and the copy in TCRdb shows in-frame clones only, minus some. Here the sample spans tens of thousands of clones, 70% to 85% being singletons. The source material was PBMCs. The origin of the receptors is a man aged 60 to 69 with head and neck cancer. Both conserved end residues are trimmed from each CDR3.

CDR3,J,V,length
ASSSRLVPGGTQY,TRBJ2-3,TRBV27,13
ASSLGLAGGHETQY,TRBJ2-5,TRBV5-4,14
ASSQAYHEQF,TRBJ2-1,TRBV14,10
ASSSSQGMGNSPLH,TRBJ1-6,TRBV7-2,14
ASRDLNEKLF,TRBJ1-4,TRBV12-3/TRBV12-4,10
ASSAGRSNTEAF,TRBJ1-1,TRBV9,12
ASSLQDRGREQY,TRBJ2-7,TRBV5-4,12
ASSEWASGSWEQY,TRBJ2-7,TRBV6-1,13
ASLRGPDQPQH,TRBJ1-5,TRBV2,11
ASGGDGLAKNIQY,TRBJ2-4,TRBV27,13
ASSQTSVFNGYT,TRBJ1-2,TRBV6-5,12
ASSAGTLPFGDNEQF,TRBJ2-1,TRBV7-3,15
ASSLGLVTEAF,TRBJ1-1,TRBV27,11
ASSALAVPGSYNEQF,TRBJ2-1,TRBV10-2,15
ASSVRLSGANVLT,TRBJ2-6,TRBV7-8,13
ASSIVFNGDIQY,TRBJ2-4,TRBV19,12
ASSDTNLAGEVDTQY,TRBJ2-3,TRBV6-1,15
ASSGASSYEQY,TRBJ2-7,TRBV10-1,11
SASLTSGTRKTQY,TRBJ2-5,TRBV20-1,13
SVEDGSYEQY,TRBJ2-7,TRBV29-1,10
ASSTWTGVGFTEAF,TRBJ1-1,TRBV5-1,14
ASSFQPGASSGYT,TRBJ1-2,TRBV5-1,13